Detailed here is one T cell receptor beta chain. This clone was seen ten or more times. Its antigen remains unidentified. The sample holds no much larger clone one base away, and base qualities are not on file. Genomic DNA was extracted with the Qiagen DNeasy kit from unsorted PBMCs and from negatively selected CD4+ and CD8+ fractions. Using primers that anneal to V and J segments, immunoSEQ multiplex PCR amplified the TCR beta CDR3 regions. A synthetic immune receptor repertoire was used to minimize amplification bias, and any remaining bias was removed computationally after sequencing. The authors' pipeline ran thus. Custom Python scripts were used to quantify repertoire diversity as the Shannon entropy index. Unsorted, CD4+ and CD8+ repertoires were analyzed separately, except for combined analyses in which CD4+ and CD8+ sequences were merged in silico. A clone was considered expanded if an increase in frequency of at least 2-fold after treatment relative to C1D1 was found, and a pseudocount of 0.5 was applied to clones undetected at baseline. Clones with 0 or 1 copy at C1D1 were defined as singleton clones, while clones with 2 or more copies were defined as non-singleton clones. By matching protein sequences in sorted samples from the same patient, clones expanded in unsorted samples were annotated as CD4+, CD8+ or unknown. Wilcoxon tests on paired samples were used to test changes in diversity from C1D1 to C4D1. TCRdb retrieved this table from immuneACCESS and kept in-frame rearrangements only. Not all clones are present; in checked studies, unresolved V genes account for under half, and no reason is known for the remainder. That table is the source of V, J and clone size, and D and trimming were worked out from the DNA. Across this sample there are more than 90,000 clones, with 81% seen only once. Of the sample, roughly 16% is held by the ten largest clones.

The data stem from a study of PD-1 blockade in classical Hodgkin lymphoma (TCRdb year 2020). Notes on the research overall: Nivolumab dosing was 3 mg/kg intravenously every 2 weeks, continuing until either disease progression or unacceptable toxicity. The study used TCR beta sequencing and CyTOF to define a peripheral blood immune signature of response to PD-1 blockade in classical Hodgkin lymphoma. What the study reported, not specific to this receptor: Patients starting nivolumab less than 1 year after ASCT had lower diversity and were excluded from later analyses to avoid confounding by immune reconstitution. Newly diagnosed patients were reported to have lower baseline TCR diversity than healthy donors, and relapsed/refractory patients were reported to have lower baseline TCR diversity still. A significant rise by C4D1 was seen in CD4+ but not CD8+ TCR diversity (p=0.0027 vs p=0.16), with the rise being most apparent in complete responders (p=0.02). Among trial patients, those achieving complete response had baseline diversity similar to that of newly diagnosed patients, while diversity was significantly lower in partial responders and progressors. Only a single clinical trial cohort was studied, and what caused the repertoire differences, possibly disease activity or prior therapy, remained undefined.

CDR1 and CDR2, looked up from the germline V gene, are SGHTA and FQGNSA. V is trimmed back by 5 bases and J by 2 bases, and the junction contains 6 bases that no gene match accounts for. The cysteine opens and the phenylalanine closes a CDR3 of 15 amino acids. The kept DNA is CDR3 alone, 45 bases in frame from the first base. Taken with the paper, the label for time point translates to: cycle 2 day 1 (C2D1) of nivolumab. Every trial patient had relapsed after autologous stem cell transplantation, and cohorts A, B and C differed in prior brentuximab vedotin exposure. The trial cohort was composed of approximately 60 patients with relapsed/refractory classical Hodgkin lymphoma, for whom complete response, partial response or progressive disease was recorded as best overall response. Single-agent nivolumab was administered to trial patients in the multi-cohort phase II CheckMate 205 trial. An independent review committee assessed best overall response using the 2007 International Working Group response criteria. Trial PBMCs were collected immediately before nivolumab initiation (C1D1) and during therapy at cycle 2 day 1 and cycle 4 day 1. Peripheral blood was collected in 8 mL Vacutainer Cell Preparation Tubes, from which PBMCs were isolated by centrifugation and then cryopreserved.

The starting material was peripheral blood mononuclear cells (PBMCs), obtained before the second cycle of nivolumab. Recombination linked TRBV7-2 to TRBJ2-1; TRBD2 matches 7 bases in the middle. The sequence derives from a human donor with classical Hodgkin lymphoma. The CDR3 region reads CASSLTSRPYNEQFF. The sequence in DNA is TGTGCCAGCAGCCTGACTAGCAGACCCTACAATGAGCAGTTCTTC.